This is a list of T cell receptor beta chains from one sample in a study of T cell responses to AZD1222 COVID-19 vaccine. The repertoire was sequenced with immunoSEQ multiplex PCR; TCRdb's copy has only in-frame clones and lacks some. Of about 83,000 clones in the sample, more than 75% were seen once. The material was peripheral blood, obtained on day 0 of MenACWY control vaccination. These receptors were obtained from an adult in good health. Both conserved end residues are part of each CDR3. D genes are given only for firm matches.

>TRBV7-9|.|TRBJ1-1
CASSVWTNPPNTEAFF
>TRBV12-3/TRBV12-4|.|TRBJ1-1
CASSLQEGTEAFF
>TRBV19|.|TRBJ1-5
CASSIGGVGQPQHF
>TRBV7-2|.|TRBJ2-3
CASSLGQSRTDTQYF
>TRBV27|.|TRBJ1-6
CASSLLGYNSPLHF
>TRBV30|TRBD1|TRBJ2-7
CAWTRGYEQYF
>TRBV7-9|TRBD2|TRBJ2-3
CASSALAGGTDTQYF
>TRBV30|.|TRBJ2-2
CAWSVLDWERAGELFF
>TRBV28|TRBD1|TRBJ1-5
CASSFWTGGDQPQHF
>TRBV6-2/TRBV6-3|.|TRBJ1-1
CASSRDWAQGAEAFF
>TRBV7-3|.|TRBJ1-6
CASSPRAGDSPLHF
>TRBV5-1|TRBD1|TRBJ2-7
CASSLVDRGNYEQYF
>TRBV16|.|TRBJ1-3
CASSVGSGNTIYF
>TRBV11-2|.|TRBJ1-2
CASSLVGGEGYTF
>TRBV27|TRBD2|TRBJ2-7
CASSLLAGGIHEQYF
>TRBV2|.|TRBJ2-2
CASSKYPPTGFGAGELFF
>TRBV27|TRBD1|TRBJ2-7
CASSLYGQGYEQYF
>TRBV29-1|.|TRBJ1-2
CSVEPAGAYGYTF
>TRBV7-9|TRBD1|TRBJ2-7
CASSPDRAGALSEQYF
>TRBV7-6|TRBD2|TRBJ2-7
CASSATSGSGYEQYF
>TRBV7-6|TRBD1|TRBJ1-1
CASSIAGTENTEAFF
>TRBV27|.|TRBJ1-2
CASSFEGGYGYTF
>TRBV6-2/TRBV6-3|.|TRBJ2-2
CASSYSPGLGFTGELFF
>TRBV4-2|.|TRBJ1-5
CASSQVWGSLPQHF
>TRBV28|.|TRBJ2-1
CASSPGGGRPNEQFF
>TRBV7-2|TRBD2|TRBJ2-7
CASSLGIAGGPHYEQYF
>TRBV3-1/TRBV3-2|.|TRBJ1-2
CASSPSGPHGYTF
>TRBV11-2|TRBD1|TRBJ1-6
CASSLLARQGWSPLHF
>TRBV9|.|TRBJ1-5
CASSPVEQPQHF
>TRBV6-5|.|TRBJ1-1
CASSYARAADTEAFF
>TRBV4-1|.|TRBJ2-1
CASSQELWNEQFF
>TRBV28|.|TRBJ1-1
CASRKGGANTEAFF
>TRBV2|.|TRBJ1-5
CASSETRQGASAQHF
>TRBV5-6|.|TRBJ2-5
CASSLSNTQETQYF
>TRBV6-5|.|TRBJ2-1
CASSSRALPNEQFF
>TRBV24-1|.|TRBJ2-3
CATSDGTDTQYF
>TRBV3-1/TRBV3-2|TRBD2|TRBJ2-3
CASSQFSGTSGSLGFTDTQYF
>TRBV9|TRBD2|TRBJ2-1
CASSVAGGVSYNEQFF
>TRBV28|.|TRBJ1-2
CASSATGTYGYTF
>TRBV6-2/TRBV6-3|TRBD1|TRBJ2-7
CASSIRTGWYEQYF
>TRBV6-2/TRBV6-3|.|TRBJ2-2
CASSYYGELFF
>TRBV24-1|TRBD2|TRBJ2-1
CATSGGVREGSEQFF
>TRBV25-1|.|TRBJ2-1
CASSDDGGGSYNEQFF
>TRBV19|.|TRBJ1-1
CASLGRERTEAFF
>TRBV4-1|.|TRBJ1-5
CASSQDLDSSAPQHF